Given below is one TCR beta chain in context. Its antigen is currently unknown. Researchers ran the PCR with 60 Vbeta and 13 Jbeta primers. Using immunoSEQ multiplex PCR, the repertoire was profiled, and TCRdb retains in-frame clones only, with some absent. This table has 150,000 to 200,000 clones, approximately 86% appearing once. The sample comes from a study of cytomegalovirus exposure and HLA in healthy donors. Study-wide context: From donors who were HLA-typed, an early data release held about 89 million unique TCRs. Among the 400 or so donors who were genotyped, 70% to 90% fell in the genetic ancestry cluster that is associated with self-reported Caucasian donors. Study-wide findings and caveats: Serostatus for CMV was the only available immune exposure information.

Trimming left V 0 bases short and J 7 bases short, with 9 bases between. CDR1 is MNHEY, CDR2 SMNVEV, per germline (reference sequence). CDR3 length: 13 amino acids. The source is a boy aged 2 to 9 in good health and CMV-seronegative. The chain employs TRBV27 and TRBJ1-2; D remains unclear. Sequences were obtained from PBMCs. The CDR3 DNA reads TGTGCCAGCAGTTTATCCCCCCCCGGTGGCTACACCTTC. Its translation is CASSLSPPGGYTF.